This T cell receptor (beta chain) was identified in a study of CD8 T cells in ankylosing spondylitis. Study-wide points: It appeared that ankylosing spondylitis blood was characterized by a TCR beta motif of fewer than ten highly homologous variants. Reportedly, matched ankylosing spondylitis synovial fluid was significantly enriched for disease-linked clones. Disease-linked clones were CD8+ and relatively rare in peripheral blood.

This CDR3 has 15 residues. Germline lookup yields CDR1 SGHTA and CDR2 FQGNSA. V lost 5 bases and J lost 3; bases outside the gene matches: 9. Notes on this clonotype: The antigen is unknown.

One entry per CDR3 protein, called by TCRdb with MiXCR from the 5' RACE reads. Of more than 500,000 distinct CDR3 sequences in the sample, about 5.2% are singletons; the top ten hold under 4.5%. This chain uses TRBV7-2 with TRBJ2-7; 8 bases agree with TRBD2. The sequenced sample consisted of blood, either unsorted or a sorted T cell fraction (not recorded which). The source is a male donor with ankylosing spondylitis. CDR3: CASSLGPSGFYEQYF. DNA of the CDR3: TGTGCCAGCAGCCTGGGCCCTAGCGGGTTCTACGAGCAGTACTTC.